This TCR beta chain was sequenced during a study of immune characterization of retroperitoneal liposarcoma. TCRdb reanalysed the PCR reads using MiXCR and keeps one entry per CDR3 protein. The table records around 19,000 distinct CDR3 sequences, around 38% of them present only once. This CDR3 has 14 residues. Germline V gene lookup returns CDR1 MNHNS and CDR2 SASEGT. The sample holds many counts of this clonotype. The genes are TRBV6-1 and TRBJ2-1; 7 nucleotides align to TRBD1. TRBJ2-5 explains the end of the DNA better; the J call may be wrong. This clonotype originated in a male donor with retroperitoneal liposarcoma. Sequenced input: blood. In DNA form, the CDR3 reads TGTGCCAGCAGTGCGGGACAGATAAAAGAGACCCAGTACTTC. Its protein product is CASSAGQIKETQYF.